This TCR beta chain was sequenced for a study of cytomegalovirus exposure and HLA in healthy donors. The CDR3 loop spans 17 amino acids. Germline CDR1 is SGHNT and CDR2 is YENEEA. V lost 0 bases and J lost 0, with 14 bases in between. With 60 Vbeta and 13 Jbeta primers, the PCR was carried out. Profiled with immunoSEQ multiplex PCR; TCRdb holds only in-frame clones, not every one. The repertoire has about 190,000 clones, about 80% of them found once; the top ten carry roughly 3.1%. Concerning this clone itself: No antigen is known for it.

Whole-study results and caveats: Further analysis, carried out later, found HLA-associated TCR beta chains more clonally expanded than equally common other chains. The authors enumerated over 150 TCR beta chains as linked to cytomegalovirus. Researchers had no immune exposure information except CMV serostatus available.

This sequence was found in a man aged 40-49 years in good health and CMV-seropositive. The chain has TRBV11-3 and TRBJ1-1; D unclear. Sample: PBMCs. CDR3 DNA sequence: TGTGCCAGCAGCTTAGATCTTTATTGCCTATTGAACACTGAAGCTTTCTTT. It is translated as CASSLDLYCLLNTEAFF. The full variable domain, rest sourced from reference TRBV11-3 and TRBJ1-1, is EAGVVQSPRYKIIEKKQPVAFWCNPISGHNTLYWYLQNLGQGPELLIRYENEEAVDDSQLPKDRFSAERLKGVDSTLKIQPAELGDSAVYLCASSLDLYCLLNTEAFFGQGTRLTVV.